A single sample gave rise to the 18 T cell receptor beta chains below, sequenced in a study of cytomegalovirus exposure and HLA in healthy donors. Vbeta (60) and Jbeta (13) primers were used in the PCR. Profiled with immunoSEQ multiplex PCR; TCRdb holds only in-frame clones, not every one. The repertoire holds 110,000 or so clones, with about 70% as singletons. The sequenced material came from PBMCs. The source is a woman between 40 and 50 years old in good health and CMV-seropositive.

The sample holds one count of this clone. The chain combines TRBV28 with TRBJ1-2; D uncertain. Germline CDR1 is MDHEN and CDR2 is SYDVKM. The CDR3 consists of 15 residues. V lost 6 bases to trimming and J lost 4 bases, with 18 bases between them. CDR3 nucleotides: TGTGCCAGCAGATTGGGGTTTCTAGGAGGCTATGGCTACACCTTC. This translates into CASRLGFLGGYGYTF.

V usage is TRBV6-5 and J usage is TRBJ1-1, with 8 bases matching TRBD1. V shed 0 bases and J 7 bases; nucleotides not matched to a gene: 7. Germline assignment: CDR1 MNHEY and CDR2 SVGAGI. The CDR3 runs 15 residues. CDR3: CASSYSYRGVIEAFF. The CDR3 DNA sequence: TGTGCCAGCAGTTACTCATACAGGGGGGTGATTGAAGCTTTCTTT.

This sequence joins TRBV11-3 and TRBJ2-1; TRBD2 agrees at 11 bases. The germline V gene encodes CDR1 SGHNT and CDR2 YENEEA. The CDR3 loop spans 17 amino acids. Losses at the gene ends were 1 base for V and 8 bases for J; bases not matched to a gene: 10. CDR3 in amino acids: CASSLGGRASGGYEQFF. CDR3 in DNA: TGTGCCAGCAGCTTAGGAGGTAGGGCTAGCGGGGGGTATGAGCAGTTCTTC.

This chain joins TRBV7-2 and TRBJ1-6; TRBD1 aligns across 7 bases. The CDR3 extends over 15 amino acids. The V gene end was trimmed by 5 bases and the J gene end by 2 bases; junction bases not matched to a gene: 3. Per germline, CDR1 SGHTA and CDR2 FQGNSA. CDR3 amino acids: CASSPGTAYNSPLHF. The DNA of the CDR3 is TGTGCCAGCAGCCCAGGGACAGCCTATAATTCACCCCTCCACTTT.

The chain has TRBV5-4 and TRBJ2-5; perhaps TRBD2 as D (7 bases). Per the germline V gene, CDR1 is SGHNT and CDR2 is YYREEE (reference sequence). Trimming left V 4 bases short and J 5 bases short, with 18 bases between. This CDR3 has 15 residues. The CDR3 loop reads CASSLPTRGAETQYF. CDR3 in DNA: TGTGCCAGCAGCCTCCCAACCCGGGGGGCGGAGACCCAGTACTTC.

This clone was seen a handful of times. CDR3 sequence reads: CASSFGQGLYGYTF. The CDR3 nucleotides are TGCGCCAGCAGCTTCGGTCAGGGACTTTATGGCTACACCTTC. The chain uses TRBV5-1 and TRBJ1-2; weak D call: TRBD1 (5 bases). Trimming cost V 2 bases and J 5 bases, with 13 bases left between them. Looked up from germline, CDR1 is SGHRS and CDR2 is YFSETQ. This CDR3 comprises 14 residues.

This chain uses TRBV5-1 with TRBJ2-5, with D uncertain. With 4 bases removed from V and 5 bases from J, the gap between germline ends came to 12 bases. CDR3 length equals 13 residues. CDR1 SGHRS and CDR2 YFSETQ come from the germline V gene. The DNA of the CDR3 is TGCGCCAGCAGCCGGTCAGACGGGGAGACCCAGTACTTC. This translates into CASSRSDGETQYF.

The chain has TRBV6-6 and TRBJ1-1; TRBD1 matches 10 bases. Germline CDR1 and CDR2: MNHNY and SVGAGI (reference sequence). CDR3 length: 16 residues. V lost 6 bases, J lost 0 bases, and 7 bases stayed unmatched. The CDR3 DNA follows: TGTGCCAGCAGACCGGGACAGGGGAGAATGAACACTGAAGCTTTCTTT. This encodes CASRPGQGRMNTEAFF.

This clone was picked up one time. The rearrangement links TRBV7-8 to TRBJ2-3, with TRBD2 matching 12 bases. CDR1 and CDR2 (germline): SGHVS, FQNEAQ. Unmatched junction bases numbered 4, after V lost 5 bases and J lost 1 base. The CDR3 totals 16 residues. This chain's CDR3 is CASSARLAGGTDTQYF. The CDR3 DNA is TGTGCCAGCAGCGCCCGACTAGCGGGGGGCACAGATACGCAGTATTTT.

This clone was seen only a few times. The chain uses TRBV29-1 and TRBJ2-7; 7 bases line up with TRBD1. The CDR3 consists of 12 residues. Unmatched junction bases numbered 5, after V lost 4 bases and J lost 5 bases. Germline V gene sequence: CDR1 SQVTM, CDR2 ANQGSEA. The CDR3 nucleotides are TGCAGCGTTGTAACAGGGGTCGACGAGCAGTACTTC. This translates into CSVVTGVDEQYF.

This chain links TRBV2 with TRBJ1-5, with D possibly matching TRBD1 (5 bases). Germline V CDR1 and CDR2: SNHLY, FYNNEI. V lost 1 base and J 0 bases, leaving 7 bases between the germline ends. The CDR3 extends over 15 amino acids. The CDR3 region is CASSEGQSSNQPQHF. CDR3 DNA: TGTGCCAGCAGTGAAGGACAGTCTAGCAATCAGCCCCAGCATTTT.

This chain uses TRBV6-5 with TRBJ2-7, with D tentatively TRBD1 (6 bases). This CDR3 has 12 residues. Per germline, CDR1 MNHEY and CDR2 SVGAGI. Trimming left V 9 bases short and J 2 bases short, with 11 bases between. CDR3 loop: CASPGHPYEQYF. The CDR3 nucleotides are TGTGCCAGTCCGGGACATCCCTACGAGCAGTACTTC.

The genes are TRBV20-1 and TRBJ1-2; the D gene is possibly TRBD1 (5 bases). In germline, CDR1 is DFQATT, CDR2 SNEGSKA (reference sequence). The V end was cut by 4 bases, the J end by 7 bases, with 10 bases between. There are 11 residues in the CDR3. CDR3 sequence reads: CSAITQGGYTF. CDR3 nucleotides: TGCAGTGCTATAACCCAGGGTGGCTACACCTTC.

This chain joins TRBV5-8 and TRBJ1-6; tentatively, D is TRBD1 (5 bases). CDR3 length: 14 residues. Germline V gives CDR1 SGHTS, CDR2 YDEGEE. V lost 3 bases to trimming and J lost 6 bases, with 10 bases between them. Written as DNA, the CDR3 is TGTGCCAGCAGCTATTGGGGGGGTAATTCACCCCTCCACTTT. Residues: CASSYWGGNSPLHF. Full variable domain (missing parts from reference TRBV5-8 and TRBJ1-6): EAGVTQSPTHLIKTRGQQATLRCSPISGHTSVYWYQQALGLGLQFLLWYDEGEERNRGNFPPRFSGRQFPNYSSELNVNALELEDSALYLCASSYWGGNSPLHFGNGTRLTVT.

The CDR3 DNA sequence: TGTGCCAGCTCCAGGGACAGGGAGGCAGATACGCAGTATTTT. Its protein product is CASSRDREADTQYF. The chain employs TRBV7-2 and TRBJ2-3; 9 bases match TRBD1. Germline V gene data show CDR1 as SGHTA and CDR2 as FQGNSA. The CDR3 runs 14 residues. The V and J ends lost 8 bases and 4 bases, in that order; junction bases with no gene match: 7.

The chain combines TRBV4-2 with TRBJ1-3, with a weak D call TRBD1 (5 bases). This CDR3 contains 15 residues. V lost 4 bases and J 0 bases, leaving 10 bases between the germline ends. Germline V lookup: CDR1 LGHNA, CDR2 YNFKEQ. The CDR3 DNA reads as TGTGCCAGCAGCCCGGGGGGGTACTCTGGAAACACCATATATTTT. Amino acid sequence: CASSPGGYSGNTIYF.

The chain employs TRBV4-2 and TRBJ2-1; TRBD1 matches 9 bases. CDR1 and CDR2 (germline): LGHNA, YNFKEQ. Trimming removed 5 bases from V and 5 bases from J; junction bases left unmatched: 10. The CDR3 length is 16 residues. The CDR3 is CASSSGEGQGNNEQFF. For the CDR3, the DNA is TGTGCCAGCAGCTCAGGAGAGGGACAGGGCAACAATGAGCAGTTCTTC.

This sequence joins TRBV5-4 and TRBJ1-4; the D is unclear. The CDR3 has 17 amino acids. With 4 bases removed from V and 8 bases from J, the gap between germline ends came to 24 bases. Looked up from germline, CDR1 is SGHNT and CDR2 is YYREEE (reference sequence). DNA of the CDR3: TGTGCCAGCAGCCGAAGGAGTAACATCGTAGGAAAAGAAAAACTGTTTTTT. Its protein product is CASSRRSNIVGKEKLFF.